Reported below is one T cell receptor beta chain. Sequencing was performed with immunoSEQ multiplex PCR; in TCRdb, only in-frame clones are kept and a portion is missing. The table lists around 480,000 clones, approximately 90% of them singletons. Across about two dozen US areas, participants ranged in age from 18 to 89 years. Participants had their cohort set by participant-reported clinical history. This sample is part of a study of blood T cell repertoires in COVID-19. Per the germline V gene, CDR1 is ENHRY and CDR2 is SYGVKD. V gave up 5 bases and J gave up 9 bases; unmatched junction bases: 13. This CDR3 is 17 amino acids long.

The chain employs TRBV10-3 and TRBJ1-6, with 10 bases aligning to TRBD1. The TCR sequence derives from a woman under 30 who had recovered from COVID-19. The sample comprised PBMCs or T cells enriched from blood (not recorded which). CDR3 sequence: CAISIGTGALGSSPLHF. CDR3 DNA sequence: TGTGCCATCAGTATCGGGACAGGGGCACTGGGGAGTTCACCCCTCCACTTT.